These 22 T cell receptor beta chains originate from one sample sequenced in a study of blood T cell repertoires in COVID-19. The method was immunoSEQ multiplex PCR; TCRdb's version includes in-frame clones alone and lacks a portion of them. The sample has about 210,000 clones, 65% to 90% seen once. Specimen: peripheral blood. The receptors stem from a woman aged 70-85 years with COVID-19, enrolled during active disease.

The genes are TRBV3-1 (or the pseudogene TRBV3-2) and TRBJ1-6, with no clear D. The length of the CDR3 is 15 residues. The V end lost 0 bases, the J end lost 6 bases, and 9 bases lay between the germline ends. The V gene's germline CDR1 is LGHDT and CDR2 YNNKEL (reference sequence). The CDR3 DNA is TGTGCCAGCAGCCAAGATTGGCAAGTTAATTCACCCCTCCACTTT. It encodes CASSQDWQVNSPLHF.

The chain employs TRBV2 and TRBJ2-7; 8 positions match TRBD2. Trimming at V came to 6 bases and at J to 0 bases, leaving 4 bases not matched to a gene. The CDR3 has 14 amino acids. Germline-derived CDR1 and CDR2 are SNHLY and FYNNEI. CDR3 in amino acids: CASRVAGFSYEQYF. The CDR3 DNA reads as TGTGCCAGCAGGGTAGCGGGGTTCTCCTACGAGCAGTACTTC. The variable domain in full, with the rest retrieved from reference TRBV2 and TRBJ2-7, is EPEVTQTPSHQVTQMGQEVILRCVPISNHLYFYWYRQILGQKVEFLVSFYNNEISEKSEIFDDQFSVERPDGSNFTLKIRSTKLEDSAMYFCASRVAGFSYEQYFGPGTRLTVT.

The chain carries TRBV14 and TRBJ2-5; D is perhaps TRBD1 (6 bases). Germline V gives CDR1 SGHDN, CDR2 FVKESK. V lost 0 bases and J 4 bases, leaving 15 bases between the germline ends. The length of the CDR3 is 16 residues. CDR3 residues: CASSQDRGQWGETQYF. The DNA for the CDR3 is TGTGCCAGCAGCCAAGATCGAGGACAGTGGGGAGAGACCCAGTACTTC.

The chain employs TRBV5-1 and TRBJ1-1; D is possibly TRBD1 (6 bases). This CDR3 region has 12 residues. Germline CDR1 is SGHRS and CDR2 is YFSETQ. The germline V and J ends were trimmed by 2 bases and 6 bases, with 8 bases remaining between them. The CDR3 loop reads CASSFAGAEAFF. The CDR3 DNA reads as TGCGCCAGCAGCTTTGCAGGGGCTGAAGCTTTCTTT.

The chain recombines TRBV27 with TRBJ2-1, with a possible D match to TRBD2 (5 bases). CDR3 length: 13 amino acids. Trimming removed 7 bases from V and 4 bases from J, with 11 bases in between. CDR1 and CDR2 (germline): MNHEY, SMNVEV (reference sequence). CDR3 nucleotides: TGTGCCAGCACCGGGAATGGGTACAATGAGCAGTTCTTC. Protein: CASTGNGYNEQFF.

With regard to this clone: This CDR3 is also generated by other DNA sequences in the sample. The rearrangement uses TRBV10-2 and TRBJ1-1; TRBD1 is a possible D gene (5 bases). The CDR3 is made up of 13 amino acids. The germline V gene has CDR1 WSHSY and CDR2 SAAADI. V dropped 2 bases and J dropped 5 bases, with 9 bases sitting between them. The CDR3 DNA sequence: TGCGCCAGCAGTGAGCAGGGTGGGACTGAAGCTTTCTTT. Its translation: CASSEQGGTEAFF.

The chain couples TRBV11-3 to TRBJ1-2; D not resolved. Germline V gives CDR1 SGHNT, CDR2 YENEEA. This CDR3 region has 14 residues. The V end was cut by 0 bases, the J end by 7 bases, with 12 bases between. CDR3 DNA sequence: TGTGCCAGCAGCTTAGATCTCCCCGGTCGTGGCTACACCTTC. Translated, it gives CASSLDLPGRGYTF.

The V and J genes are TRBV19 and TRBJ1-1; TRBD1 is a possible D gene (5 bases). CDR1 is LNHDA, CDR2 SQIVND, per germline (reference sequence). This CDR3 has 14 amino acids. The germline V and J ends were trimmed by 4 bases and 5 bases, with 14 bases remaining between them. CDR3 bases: TGTGCCAGTAGTACCCTGGGAGGGGAAACTGAAGCTTTCTTT. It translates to CASSTLGGETEAFF.

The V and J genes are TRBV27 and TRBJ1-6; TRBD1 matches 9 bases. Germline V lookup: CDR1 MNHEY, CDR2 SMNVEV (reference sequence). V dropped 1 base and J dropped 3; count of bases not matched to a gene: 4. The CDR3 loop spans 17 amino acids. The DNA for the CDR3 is TGTGCCAGCAGTTTATATACAGGGGGCCTCTATAATTCACCCCTCCACTTT. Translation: CASSLYTGGLYNSPLHF.

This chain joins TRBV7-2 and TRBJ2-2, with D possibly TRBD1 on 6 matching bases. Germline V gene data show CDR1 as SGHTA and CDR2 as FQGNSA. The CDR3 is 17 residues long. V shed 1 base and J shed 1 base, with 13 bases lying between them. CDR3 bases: TGTGCCAGCAGCTTAGGGACAGCAAGAATGAACACCGGGGAGCTGTTTTTT. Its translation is CASSLGTARMNTGELFF.

The CDR3 coding sequence is TGTGCCAGCAGCCAGGGTCTTAGCGGGGGGGCTCACACAGATACGCAGTATTTT. It is translated as CASSQGLSGGAHTDTQYF. The V call is TRBV3-1 (or the pseudogene TRBV3-2), the J call TRBJ2-3; TRBD2 matches at 11 bases. V trimming: 3 bases; J trimming: 2 bases; junction bases outside the gene matches: 10. The CDR3 is 18 residues long. Looked up from germline, CDR1 is LGHDT and CDR2 is YNNKEL (reference sequence).

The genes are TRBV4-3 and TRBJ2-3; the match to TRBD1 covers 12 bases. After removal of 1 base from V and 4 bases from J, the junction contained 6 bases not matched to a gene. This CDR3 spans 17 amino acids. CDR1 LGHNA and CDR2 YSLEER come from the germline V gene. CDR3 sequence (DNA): TGCGCCAGCAGCCAAGCCCCCGGGACAGGGGGCCCAGATACGCAGTATTTT. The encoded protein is CASSQAPGTGGPDTQYF.

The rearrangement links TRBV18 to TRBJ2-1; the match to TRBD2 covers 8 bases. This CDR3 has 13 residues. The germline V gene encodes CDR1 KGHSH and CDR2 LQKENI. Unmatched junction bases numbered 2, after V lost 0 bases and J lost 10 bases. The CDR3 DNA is TGTGCCAGCTCACCACCGGGACTAGACGAGCAGTTCTTC. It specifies CASSPPGLDEQFF.

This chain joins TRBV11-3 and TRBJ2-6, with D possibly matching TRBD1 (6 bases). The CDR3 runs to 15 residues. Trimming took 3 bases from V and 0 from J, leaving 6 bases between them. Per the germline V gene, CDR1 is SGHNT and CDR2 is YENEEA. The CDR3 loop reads CASSLDSSGANVLTF. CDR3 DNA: TGTGCCAGCAGCTTGGACAGCTCTGGGGCCAACGTCCTGACTTTC. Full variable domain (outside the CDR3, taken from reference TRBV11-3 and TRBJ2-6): EAGVVQSPRYKIIEKKQPVAFWCNPISGHNTLYWYLQNLGQGPELLIRYENEEAVDDSQLPKDRFSAERLKGVDSTLKIQPAELGDSAVYLCASSLDSSGANVLTFGAGSRLTVL.

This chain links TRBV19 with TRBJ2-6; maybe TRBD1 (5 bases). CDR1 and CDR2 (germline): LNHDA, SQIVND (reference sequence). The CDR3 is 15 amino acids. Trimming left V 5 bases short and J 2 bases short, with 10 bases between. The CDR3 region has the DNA TGTGCCAGTAGTTTAAGGGGCACTGGGGCCAACGTCCTGACTTTC. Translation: CASSLRGTGANVLTF.

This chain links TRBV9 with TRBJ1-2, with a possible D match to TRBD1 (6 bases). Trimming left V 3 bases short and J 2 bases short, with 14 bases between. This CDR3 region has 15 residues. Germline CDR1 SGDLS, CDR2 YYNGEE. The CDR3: CASSETGHTNYGYTF. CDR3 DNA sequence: TGTGCCAGCAGCGAAACGGGACACACGAACTATGGCTACACCTTC.

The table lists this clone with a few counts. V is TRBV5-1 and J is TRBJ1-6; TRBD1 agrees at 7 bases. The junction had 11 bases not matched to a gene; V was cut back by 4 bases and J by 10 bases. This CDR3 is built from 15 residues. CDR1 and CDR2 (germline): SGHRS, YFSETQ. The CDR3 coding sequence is TGCGCCAGCAGCCCGATCGACAGGGAAGCGTCACCCCTCCACTTT. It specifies CASSPIDREASPLHF.

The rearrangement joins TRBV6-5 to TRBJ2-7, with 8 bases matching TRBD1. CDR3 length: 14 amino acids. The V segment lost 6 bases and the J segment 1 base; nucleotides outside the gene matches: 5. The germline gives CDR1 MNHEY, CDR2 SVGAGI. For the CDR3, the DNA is TGTGCCAGCAGGACACGGACAGGGTCCTACGAGCAGTACTTC. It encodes CASRTRTGSYEQYF.

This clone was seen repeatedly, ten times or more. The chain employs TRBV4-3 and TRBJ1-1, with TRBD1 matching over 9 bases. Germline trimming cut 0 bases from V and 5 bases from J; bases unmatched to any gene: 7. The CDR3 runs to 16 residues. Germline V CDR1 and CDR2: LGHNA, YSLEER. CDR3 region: CASSQDLGTGFTEAFF. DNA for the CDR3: TGCGCCAGCAGCCAAGATCTCGGGACAGGGTTTACTGAAGCTTTCTTT.

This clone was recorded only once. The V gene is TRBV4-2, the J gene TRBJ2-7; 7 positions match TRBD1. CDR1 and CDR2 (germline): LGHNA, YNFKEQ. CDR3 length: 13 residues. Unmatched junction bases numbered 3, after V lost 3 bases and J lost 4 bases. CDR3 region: CASSHMGQYEQYF. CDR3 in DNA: TGTGCCAGCAGCCACATGGGACAGTACGAGCAGTACTTC.

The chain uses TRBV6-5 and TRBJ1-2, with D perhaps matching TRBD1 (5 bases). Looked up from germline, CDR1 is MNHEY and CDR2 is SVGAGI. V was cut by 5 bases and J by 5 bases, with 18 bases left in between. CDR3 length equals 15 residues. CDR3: CASSHRAQGWYGYTF. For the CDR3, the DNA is TGTGCCAGCAGTCATAGGGCCCAGGGTTGGTATGGCTACACCTTC.

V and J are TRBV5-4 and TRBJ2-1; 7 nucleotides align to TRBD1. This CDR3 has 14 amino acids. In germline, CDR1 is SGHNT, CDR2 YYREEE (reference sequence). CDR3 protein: CATRWDSPDNEQFF. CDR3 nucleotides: TGTGCAACTCGCTGGGACAGTCCCGACAATGAGCAGTTCTTC.